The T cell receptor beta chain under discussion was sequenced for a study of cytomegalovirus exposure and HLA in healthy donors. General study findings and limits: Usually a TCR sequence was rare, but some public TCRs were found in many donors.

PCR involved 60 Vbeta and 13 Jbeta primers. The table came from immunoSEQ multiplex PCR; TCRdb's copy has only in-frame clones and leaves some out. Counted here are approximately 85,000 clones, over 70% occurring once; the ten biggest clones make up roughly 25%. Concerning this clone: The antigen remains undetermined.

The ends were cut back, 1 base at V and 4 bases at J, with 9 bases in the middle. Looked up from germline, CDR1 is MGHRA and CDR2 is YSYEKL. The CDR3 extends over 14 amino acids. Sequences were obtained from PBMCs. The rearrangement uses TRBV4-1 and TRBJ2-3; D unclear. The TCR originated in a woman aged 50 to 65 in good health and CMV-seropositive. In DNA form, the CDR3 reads TGCGCCAGCAGCCAAGTCATTACGGCAGATACGCAGTATTTT. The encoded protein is CASSQVITADTQYF.